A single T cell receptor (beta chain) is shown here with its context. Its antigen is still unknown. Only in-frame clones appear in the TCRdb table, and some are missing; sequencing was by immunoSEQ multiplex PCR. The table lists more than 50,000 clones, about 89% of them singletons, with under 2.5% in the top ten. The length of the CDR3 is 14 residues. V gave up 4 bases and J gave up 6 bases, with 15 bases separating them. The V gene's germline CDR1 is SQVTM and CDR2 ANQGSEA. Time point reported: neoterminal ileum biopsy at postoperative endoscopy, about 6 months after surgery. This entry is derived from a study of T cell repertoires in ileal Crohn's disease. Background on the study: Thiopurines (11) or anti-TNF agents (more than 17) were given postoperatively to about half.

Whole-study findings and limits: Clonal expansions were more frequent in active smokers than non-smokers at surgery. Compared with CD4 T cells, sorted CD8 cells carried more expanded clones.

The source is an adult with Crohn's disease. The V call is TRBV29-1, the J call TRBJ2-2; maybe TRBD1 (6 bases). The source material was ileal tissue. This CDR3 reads CSVGTVDRPGELFF. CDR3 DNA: TGCAGCGTTGGGACCGTTGACAGGCCCGGGGAGCTGTTTTTT.